Listed below are T cell receptor beta chains from one sample, sequenced in a study of cytomegalovirus exposure and HLA in healthy donors. TCRdb's copy holds only in-frame clones and misses some; the assay was immunoSEQ multiplex PCR. Of hundreds of thousands of clones listed, roughly 83% are singletons. Specimen: PBMCs. The receptors derive from a woman aged 18-30 years in good health and CMV-seronegative. Each CDR3 is given with its conserved first and last residue. Fields, in order: V gene, clone size, J gene, D gene, CDR3 DNA, CDR3 protein. A D gene is named only where the DNA matches it firmly. A row's size may be missing; if present it is once, few, many or a size class.

TRBV11-2	.	TRBJ2-5	.	TGTGCCAGCAGCTCGGAGCGGCAGGGGACCCAGTACTTC	CASSSERQGTQYF
TRBV29-1	.	TRBJ2-3	TRBD2	TGCAGCGCCGATGGTCTTCGGGGGGGCACAGATACGCAGTATTTT	CSADGLRGGTDTQYF
TRBV5-6	.	TRBJ2-1	TRBD2	TGTGCCAGCAGCGGAAGACTAGCGGGAGTCGGAGAGCAGTTCTTC	CASSGRLAGVGEQFF
TRBV5-6	.	TRBJ2-7	TRBD1	TGTGCCAGCAGCCCCGGGACAGGCTTCCACGAGCAGTACTTC	CASSPGTGFHEQYF
TRBV9	.	TRBJ2-3	TRBD2	TGTGCCAGCAGCTTTCCAGGACTAGCGGGCCCAGATACGCAGTATTTT	CASSFPGLAGPDTQYF
TRBV7-9	.	TRBJ2-1	.	TGTGCCAGCAGCTTAATCGGGGAAAGGGTCGGTATTGAGCAGTTCTTC	CASSLIGERVGIEQFF
TRBV9	.	TRBJ2-1	TRBD1	TGTGCCAGCAGCGTAGTGGGGACAGGGGTATACAATGAGCAGTTCTTC	CASSVVGTGVYNEQFF
TRBV29-1	.	TRBJ2-3	TRBD1	TGCAGCGTTTTTAGCCGGGACAGGGCGGGAGATACGCAGTATTTT	CSVFSRDRAGDTQYF
TRBV27	.	TRBJ2-2	.	TGTGCCAGCAGTTTTAACACCGGGGAGCTGTTTTTT	CASSFNTGELFF
TRBV6-5	once	TRBJ1-1	.	TGTGCCAGCAGTCGCGGGACGGAGAACACTGAAGCTTTCTTT	CASSRGTENTEAFF
TRBV27	.	TRBJ1-1	.	TGTGCCAGCAGTGCAGTCAGGGACGAGACCACTGAAGCTTTCTTT	CASSAVRDETTEAFF
TRBV25-1	.	TRBJ1-4	.	TGTGCCGCCGGAAGGGCAGCGCCTAATGAAAAACTGTTTTTT	CAAGRAAPNEKLFF
TRBV5-4	.	TRBJ1-1	.	TGTGCCAGCAGCTTGAAACAGGGTTTCACTGAAGCTTTCTTT	CASSLKQGFTEAFF
TRBV6-5	once	TRBJ2-7	.	TGTGCCAGCACCCCCCGGGGCAGGGGGACTTACGAGCAGTACTTC	CASTPRGRGTYEQYF
TRBV19	.	TRBJ2-7	.	TGTGCCAGTAGTATGGGGCCCGTGAGCTCCTACGAGCAGTACTTC	CASSMGPVSSYEQYF
TRBV6-1	.	TRBJ2-2	TRBD1	TGTGCCAGCAGTGCCCCTTGGGACAGGCACACCGGGGAGCTGTTTTTT	CASSAPWDRHTGELFF
TRBV5-6	.	TRBJ1-2	.	TGTGCCAGCAGCTTGGGAGCTCCAGCCGGTGGCTACACCTTC	CASSLGAPAGGYTF
TRBV7-2	.	TRBJ1-5	TRBD1	TGTGCCAGCAGCCTGTTAGGGACAGGGAATCAGCCCCAGCATTTT	CASSLLGTGNQPQHF
TRBV6-5	.	TRBJ1-1	.	TGTGCCAGCAGTTACTCCGGGGGACGCACTGAAGCTTTCTTT	CASSYSGGRTEAFF
TRBV15	once	TRBJ1-3	TRBD1	TGTGCCACCAGCAGAGACAAAGGGACAGGGAATTCTGGAAACACCATATATTTT	CATSRDKGTGNSGNTIYF
TRBV2	.	TRBJ2-5	TRBD1	TGTGCCAGCAGCTCGGACAGGTCCCAAGAGACCCAGTACTTC	CASSSDRSQETQYF
TRBV5-4	once	TRBJ1-1	.	TGTGCCAGCAGCCCTTGGGGCAGCGACACTGAAGCTTTCTTT	CASSPWGSDTEAFF
TRBV4-1	.	TRBJ1-2	.	TGCGCCAGCGCCAGCGGAGGTGGATATGGCTACACCTTC	CASASGGGYGYTF
TRBV5-1	.	TRBJ1-4	TRBD1	TGCGCCAGCAAAAAGGACAGGGGACGAGAAAAACTGTTTTTT	CASKKDRGREKLFF
TRBV7-3	few	TRBJ1-2	TRBD1	TGTGCCAGCAGCTTGACAGGGACTAACTATGGCTACACCTTC	CASSLTGTNYGYTF
TRBV6-1	.	TRBJ2-2	TRBD2	TGTGCCAGCAGATTTAGCGGGGGGAACACCGGGGAGCTGTTTTTT	CASRFSGGNTGELFF
TRBV5-1	.	TRBJ2-7	TRBD2	TGCGCCAGCAGCTTGGCTGGGAGGGGTGACGAGCAGTACTTC	CASSLAGRGDEQYF
TRBV28	.	TRBJ2-3	.	TGTGCCAGCAGCGAGAGCCTTACAGATACGCAGTATTTT	CASSESLTDTQYF
TRBV9	.	TRBJ2-3	TRBD2	TGTGCCAGCAGCGCTAGCGGGGGCCCGTCAGATACGCAGTATTTT	CASSASGGPSDTQYF
TRBV10-3	.	TRBJ2-3	.	TGTGCCATCAGTGAGGAGATCCCCACAGATACGCAGTATTTT	CAISEEIPTDTQYF
TRBV7-2	.	TRBJ2-2	.	TGTGCCAGCAGCCTGACTAGTCCTCTCGGATACACCGGGGAGCTGTTTTTT	CASSLTSPLGYTGELFF